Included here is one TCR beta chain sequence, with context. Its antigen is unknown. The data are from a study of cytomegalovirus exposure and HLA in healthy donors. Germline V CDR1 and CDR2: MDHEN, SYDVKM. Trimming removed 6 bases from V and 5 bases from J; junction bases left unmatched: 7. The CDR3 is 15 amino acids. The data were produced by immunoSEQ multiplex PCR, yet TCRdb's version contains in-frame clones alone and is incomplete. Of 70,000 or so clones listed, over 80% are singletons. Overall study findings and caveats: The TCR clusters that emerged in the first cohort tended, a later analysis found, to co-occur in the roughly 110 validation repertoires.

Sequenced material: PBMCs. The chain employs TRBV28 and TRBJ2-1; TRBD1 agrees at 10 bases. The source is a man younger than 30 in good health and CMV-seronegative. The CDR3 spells CASRSGGQGDNEQFF. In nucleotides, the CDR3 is TGTGCCAGCAGGTCCGGAGGACAGGGGGACAATGAGCAGTTCTTC.